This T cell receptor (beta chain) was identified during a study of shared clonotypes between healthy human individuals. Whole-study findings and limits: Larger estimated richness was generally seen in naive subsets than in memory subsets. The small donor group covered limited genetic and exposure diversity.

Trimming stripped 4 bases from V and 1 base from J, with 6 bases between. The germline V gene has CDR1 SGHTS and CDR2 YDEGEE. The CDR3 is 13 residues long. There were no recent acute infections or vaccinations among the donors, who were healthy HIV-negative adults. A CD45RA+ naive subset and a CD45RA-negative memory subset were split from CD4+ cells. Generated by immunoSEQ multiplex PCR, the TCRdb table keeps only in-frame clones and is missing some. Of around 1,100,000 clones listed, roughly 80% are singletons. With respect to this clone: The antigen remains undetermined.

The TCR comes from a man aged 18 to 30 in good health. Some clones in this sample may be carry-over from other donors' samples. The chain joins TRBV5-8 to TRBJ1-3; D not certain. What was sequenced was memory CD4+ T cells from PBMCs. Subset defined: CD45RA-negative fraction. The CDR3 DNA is TGTGCCAGCAGCCGTGATTCTGGAAACACCATATATTTT. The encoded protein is CASSRDSGNTIYF.